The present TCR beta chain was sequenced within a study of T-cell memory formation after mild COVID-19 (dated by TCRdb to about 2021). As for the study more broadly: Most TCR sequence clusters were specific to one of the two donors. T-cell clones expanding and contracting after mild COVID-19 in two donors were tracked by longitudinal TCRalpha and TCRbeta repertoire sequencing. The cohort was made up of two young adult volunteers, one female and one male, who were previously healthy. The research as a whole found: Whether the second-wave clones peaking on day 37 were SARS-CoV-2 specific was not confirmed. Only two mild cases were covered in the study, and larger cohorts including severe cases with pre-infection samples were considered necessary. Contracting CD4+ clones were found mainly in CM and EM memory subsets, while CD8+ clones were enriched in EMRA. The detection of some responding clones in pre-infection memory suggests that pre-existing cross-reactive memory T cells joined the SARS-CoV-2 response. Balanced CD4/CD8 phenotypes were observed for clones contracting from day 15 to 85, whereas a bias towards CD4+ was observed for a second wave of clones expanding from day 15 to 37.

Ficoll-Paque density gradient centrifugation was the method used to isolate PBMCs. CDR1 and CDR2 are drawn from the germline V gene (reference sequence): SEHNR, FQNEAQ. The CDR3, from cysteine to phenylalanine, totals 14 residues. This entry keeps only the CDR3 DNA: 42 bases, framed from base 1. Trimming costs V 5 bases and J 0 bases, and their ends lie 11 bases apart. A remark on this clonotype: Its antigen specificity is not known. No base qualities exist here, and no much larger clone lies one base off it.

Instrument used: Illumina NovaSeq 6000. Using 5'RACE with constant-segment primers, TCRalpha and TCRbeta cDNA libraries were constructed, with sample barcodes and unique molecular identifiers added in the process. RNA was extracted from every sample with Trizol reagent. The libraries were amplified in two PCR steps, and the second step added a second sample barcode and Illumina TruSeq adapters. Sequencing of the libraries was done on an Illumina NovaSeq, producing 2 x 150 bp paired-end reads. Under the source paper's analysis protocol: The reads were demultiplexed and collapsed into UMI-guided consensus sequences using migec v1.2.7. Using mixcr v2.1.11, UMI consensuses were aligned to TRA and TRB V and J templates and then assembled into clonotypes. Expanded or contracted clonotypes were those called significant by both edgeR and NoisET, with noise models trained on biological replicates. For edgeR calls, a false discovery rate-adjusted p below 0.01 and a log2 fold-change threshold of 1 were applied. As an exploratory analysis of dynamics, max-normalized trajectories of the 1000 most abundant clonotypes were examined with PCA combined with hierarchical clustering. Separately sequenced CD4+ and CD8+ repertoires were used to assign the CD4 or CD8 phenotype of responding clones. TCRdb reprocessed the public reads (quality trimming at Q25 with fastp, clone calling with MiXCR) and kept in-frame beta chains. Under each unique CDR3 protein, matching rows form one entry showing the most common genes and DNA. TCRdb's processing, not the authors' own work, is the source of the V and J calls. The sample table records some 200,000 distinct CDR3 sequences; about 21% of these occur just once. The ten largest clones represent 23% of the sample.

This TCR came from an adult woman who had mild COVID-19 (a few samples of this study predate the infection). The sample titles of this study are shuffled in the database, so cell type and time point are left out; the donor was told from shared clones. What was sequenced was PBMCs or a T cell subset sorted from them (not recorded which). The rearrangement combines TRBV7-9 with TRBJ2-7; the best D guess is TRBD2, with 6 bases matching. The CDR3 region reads CASSAGGSSYEQYF. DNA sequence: TGTGCCAGCAGCGCCGGAGGGAGCTCCTACGAGCAGTACTTC.